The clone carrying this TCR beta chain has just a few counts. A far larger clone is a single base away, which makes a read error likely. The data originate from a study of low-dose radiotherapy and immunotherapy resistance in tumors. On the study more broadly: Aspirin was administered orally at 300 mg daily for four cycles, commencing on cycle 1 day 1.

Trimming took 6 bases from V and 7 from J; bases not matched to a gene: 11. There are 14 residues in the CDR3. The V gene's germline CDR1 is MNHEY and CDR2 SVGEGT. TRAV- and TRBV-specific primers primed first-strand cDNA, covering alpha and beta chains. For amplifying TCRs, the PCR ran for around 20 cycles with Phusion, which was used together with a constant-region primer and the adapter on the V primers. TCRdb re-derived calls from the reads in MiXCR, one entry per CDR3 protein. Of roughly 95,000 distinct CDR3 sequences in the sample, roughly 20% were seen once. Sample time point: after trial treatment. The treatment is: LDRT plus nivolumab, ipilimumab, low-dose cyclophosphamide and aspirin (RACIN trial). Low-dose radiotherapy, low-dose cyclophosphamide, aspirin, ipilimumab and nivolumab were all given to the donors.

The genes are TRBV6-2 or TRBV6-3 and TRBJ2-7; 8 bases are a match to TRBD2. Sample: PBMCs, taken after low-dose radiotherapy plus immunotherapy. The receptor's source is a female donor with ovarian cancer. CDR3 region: CASSPNGRATEQYF. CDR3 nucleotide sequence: TGTGCCAGCAGCCCCAACGGGAGGGCCACTGAGCAGTACTTC.